This is a list of T cell receptor beta chains from one sample in a study of T-cell reconstitution after alpha-beta-depleted transplantation in children. TCRdb reprocessed the PCR reads with MiXCR, giving one entry per CDR3 protein. The table includes fewer than 550,000 distinct CDR3 sequences, around 16% detected once. Sequencing used PBMCs, mostly from graft donor cells, obtained 360 days after TCRalphabeta/CD19-depleted stem cell transplant. These receptors were taken from a boy under two years old who had a stem cell transplant for Wiskott-Aldrich syndrome, so the T cells may come from the graft donor. Both conserved end residues are part of each CDR3. Fields, in order: J gene, D gene, CDR3 length, clone size, V gene, CDR3 DNA, CDR3 protein. The D gene is left open where the match is weak. A row's size may be missing; if present it is once, few, many or a size class.

TRBJ2-4 - 14 - TRBV6-5 TGTGCCAGCAGTTACCTTGGACGGGGAAACATTCAGTACTTC CASSYLGRGNIQYF
TRBJ2-3 - 14 few TRBV10-3 TGTGCCATCAGTGGGAACAGGGACTCGGATACGCAGTATTTT CAISGNRDSDTQYF
TRBJ2-5 TRBD1 14 many TRBV6-5 TGTGCCAGCAGTTACTCGACAGGGCAAGAGACCCAGTACTTC CASSYSTGQETQYF
TRBJ2-5 - 14 - TRBV28 TGTGCCAGCAGTTTACATACGGGGAGTAGGACCCAGTACTTC CASSLHTGSRTQYF
TRBJ2-3 - 16 - TRBV12-3/TRBV12-4 TGTGCCAGCAGTTTTTGGGCGAGGGCCCAGGGGGATACGCAGTATTTT CASSFWARAQGDTQYF
TRBJ2-2 TRBD1 14 few TRBV29-1 TGCAGCGTTGGAGGACAGGGTTACACCGGGGAGCTGTTTTTT CSVGGQGYTGELFF
TRBJ2-7 - 14 - TRBV7-9 TGTGCCAGCAGCTCGGTGCTGGGGGCTTACGAGCAGTACTTC CASSSVLGAYEQYF
TRBJ2-3 - 16 few TRBV29-1 TGCAGCGTTGTGGGGGATGACAGGACTAGCACAGATACGCAGTATTTT CSVVGDDRTSTDTQYF
TRBJ2-6 - 20 few TRBV12-3/TRBV12-4 TGTGCCAGCAGTCCCATCCCAGGGTTGTCCAGTCTCTCTGGGGCCAACGTCCTGACTTTC CASSPIPGLSSLSGANVLTF
TRBJ2-3 TRBD1 13 - TRBV5-1 TGCGCCAGCAGCGCAACAGGGGCGGATACGCAGTATTTT CASSATGADTQYF